This T cell receptor (beta chain) is from a study of T cells in Graves' hyperthyroidism and ophthalmopathy. There were TCR beta CDR3 regions amplified from RNA transcripts. First-round RT-PCR of the TCR CDR3 relied on the HTBI primer set. Each CDR3 protein gets one entry after TCRdb re-called the multiplex PCR reads with MiXCR. The table lists some 510,000 distinct CDR3 sequences, around 42% of them singletons. In the case of this clonotype: Its antigen remains unknown. Germline and junction disagree at one end, which may indicate a read error.

Study outcomes and limitations: Ophthalmopathy was distinguished from stable hyperthyroidism by 13 V-J signatures.

Uncontrolled infection, other autoimmune disease, pregnancy or lactation excluded patients. Diagnosis relied on clinical symptoms, serum thyroxine and TRAb, thyroid ultrasound and orbital computed tomography. The CDR3 sequence is 16 residues long. Germline CDR1 ENHRY, CDR2 SYGVKD. Sample: peripheral blood or thyroid tissue (not recorded which). The rearrangement joins TRBV10-3 to TRBJ1-1; D is ambiguous. This clonotype was sampled from a woman between 18 and 29 years old with Graves' hyperthyroidism. The CDR3 DNA follows: TGTGCCAGCAGTTACCCGGGAGAAGTCCGGGATACTGAAGCTTTCTTT. It is translated as CASSYPGEVRDTEAFF.